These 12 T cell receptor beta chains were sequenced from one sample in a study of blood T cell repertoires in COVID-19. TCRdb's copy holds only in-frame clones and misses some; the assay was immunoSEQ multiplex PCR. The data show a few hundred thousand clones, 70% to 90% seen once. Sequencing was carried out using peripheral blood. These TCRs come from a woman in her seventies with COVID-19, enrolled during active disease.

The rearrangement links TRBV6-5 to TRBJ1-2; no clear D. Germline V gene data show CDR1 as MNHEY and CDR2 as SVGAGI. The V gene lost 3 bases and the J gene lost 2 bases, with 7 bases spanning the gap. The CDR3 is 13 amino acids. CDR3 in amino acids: CASSYLRNYGYTF. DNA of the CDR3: TGTGCCAGCAGTTATCTGAGAAACTATGGCTACACCTTC.

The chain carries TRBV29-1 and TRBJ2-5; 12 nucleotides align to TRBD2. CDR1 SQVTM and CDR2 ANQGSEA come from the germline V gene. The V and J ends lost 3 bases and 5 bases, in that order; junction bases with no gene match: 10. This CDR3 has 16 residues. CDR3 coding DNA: TGCAGCGTTGACGGCCTAGCGGGGGGGCCTTGGGAGACCCAGTACTTC. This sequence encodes CSVDGLAGGPWETQYF.

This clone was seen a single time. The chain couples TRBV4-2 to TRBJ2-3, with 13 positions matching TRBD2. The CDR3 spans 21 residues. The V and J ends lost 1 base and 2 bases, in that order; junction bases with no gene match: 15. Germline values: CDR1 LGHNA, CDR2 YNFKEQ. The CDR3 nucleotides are TGTGCCAGCAGCCAAGGGATTGAGGGACTAGCGGGAACCCCTCCCACAGATACGCAGTATTTT. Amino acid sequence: CASSQGIEGLAGTPPTDTQYF.

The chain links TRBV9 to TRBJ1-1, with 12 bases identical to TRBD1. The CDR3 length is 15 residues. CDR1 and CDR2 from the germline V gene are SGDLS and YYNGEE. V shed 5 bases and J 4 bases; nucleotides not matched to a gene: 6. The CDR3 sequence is CASSPGQGAFTEAFF. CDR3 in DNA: TGTGCCAGCAGTCCGGGACAGGGGGCTTTCACTGAAGCTTTCTTT.

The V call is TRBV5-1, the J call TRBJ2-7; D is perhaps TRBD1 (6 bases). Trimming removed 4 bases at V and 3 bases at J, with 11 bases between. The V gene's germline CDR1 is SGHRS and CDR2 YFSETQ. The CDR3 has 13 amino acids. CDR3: CASSQGLFYEQYF. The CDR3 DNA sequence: TGCGCCAGCAGCCAGGGGCTATTCTACGAGCAGTACTTC.

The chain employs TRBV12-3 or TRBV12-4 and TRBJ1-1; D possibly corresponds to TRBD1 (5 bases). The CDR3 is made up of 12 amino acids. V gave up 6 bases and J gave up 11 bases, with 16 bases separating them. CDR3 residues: CASSAIRQKAFF. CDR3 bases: TGTGCCAGCAGCGCAATCAGACAGAAGGCTTTCTTT.

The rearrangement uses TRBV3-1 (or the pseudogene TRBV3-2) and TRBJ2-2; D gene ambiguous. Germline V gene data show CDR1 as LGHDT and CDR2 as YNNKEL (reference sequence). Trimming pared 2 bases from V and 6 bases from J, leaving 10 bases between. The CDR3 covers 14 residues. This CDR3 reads CASSQLLNSGELFF. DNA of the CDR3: TGTGCCAGCAGCCAACTATTAAATTCCGGGGAGCTGTTTTTT.

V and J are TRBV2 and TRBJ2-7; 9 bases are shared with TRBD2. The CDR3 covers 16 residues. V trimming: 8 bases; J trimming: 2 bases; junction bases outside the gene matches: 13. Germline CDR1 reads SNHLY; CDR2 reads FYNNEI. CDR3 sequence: CASGANTGTSPYEQYF. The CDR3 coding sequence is TGTGCCAGCGGAGCCAACACCGGGACTAGCCCCTACGAGCAGTACTTC.

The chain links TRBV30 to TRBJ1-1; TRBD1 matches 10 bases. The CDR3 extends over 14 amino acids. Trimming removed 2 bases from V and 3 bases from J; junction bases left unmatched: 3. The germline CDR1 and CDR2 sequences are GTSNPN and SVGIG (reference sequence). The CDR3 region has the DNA TGTGCCTGGAGTTCCGGGACAGGGGACACTGAAGCTTTCTTT. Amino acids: CAWSSGTGDTEAFF.

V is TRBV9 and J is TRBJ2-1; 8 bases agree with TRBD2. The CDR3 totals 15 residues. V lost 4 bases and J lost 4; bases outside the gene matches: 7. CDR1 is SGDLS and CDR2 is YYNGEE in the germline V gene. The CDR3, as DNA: TGTGCCAGCAGCCCCCGTAGCGGGACTTACAATGAGCAGTTCTTC. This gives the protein CASSPRSGTYNEQFF.

CDR3 loop: CASSSDPGVTEAFF. The CDR3 coding sequence is TGTGCCAGCAGCTCCGACCCAGGGGTCACTGAAGCTTTCTTT. The V call is TRBV7-3, the J call TRBJ1-1; tentative D call: TRBD1 (6 bases). The CDR3 is 14 residues long. The V gene's germline CDR1 is SGHTA and CDR2 FQGTGA. V shed 4 bases and J shed 4 bases, with 13 bases lying between them.

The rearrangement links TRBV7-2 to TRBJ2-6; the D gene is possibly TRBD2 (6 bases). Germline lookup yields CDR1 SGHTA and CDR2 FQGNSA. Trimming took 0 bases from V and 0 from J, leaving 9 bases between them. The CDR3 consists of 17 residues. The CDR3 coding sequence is TGTGCCAGCAGCTTAGCGGGGGGAAACTCTGGGGCCAACGTCCTGACTTTC. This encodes CASSLAGGNSGANVLTF.